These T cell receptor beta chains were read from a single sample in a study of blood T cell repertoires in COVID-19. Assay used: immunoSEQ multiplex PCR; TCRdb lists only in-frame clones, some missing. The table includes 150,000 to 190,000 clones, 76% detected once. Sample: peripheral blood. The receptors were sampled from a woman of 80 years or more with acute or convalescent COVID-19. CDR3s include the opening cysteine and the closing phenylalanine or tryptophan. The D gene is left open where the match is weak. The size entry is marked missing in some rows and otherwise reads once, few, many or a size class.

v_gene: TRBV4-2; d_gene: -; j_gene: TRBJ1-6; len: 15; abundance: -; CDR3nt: TGTGCCAGCAGCCAAGATCTGGCAGGGAATTCACCCCTCCACTTT; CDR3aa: CASSQDLAGNSPLHF
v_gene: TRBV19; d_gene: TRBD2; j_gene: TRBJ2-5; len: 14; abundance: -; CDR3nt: TGTGCCAGTAGTATTAGCGGGGTCCAAGAGACCCAGTACTTC; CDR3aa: CASSISGVQETQYF
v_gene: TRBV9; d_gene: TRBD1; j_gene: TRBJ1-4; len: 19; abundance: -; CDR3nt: TGTGCCAGCAGCTCCTCGATGCGGCAGGGGGCGAACCGGCCGGAAAAACTGTTTTTT; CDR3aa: CASSSSMRQGANRPEKLFF
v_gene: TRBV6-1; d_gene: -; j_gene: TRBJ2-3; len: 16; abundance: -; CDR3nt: TGTGCCAGCAGTGGCCCGGGTGCTAAGGGGGCAGATACGCAGTATTTT; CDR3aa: CASSGPGAKGADTQYF
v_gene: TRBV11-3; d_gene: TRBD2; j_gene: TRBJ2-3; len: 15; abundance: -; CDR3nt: TGTGCCAGCAGCTTAGAAGGGGGGACTAGCTCCACGCAGTATTTT; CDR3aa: CASSLEGGTSSTQYF
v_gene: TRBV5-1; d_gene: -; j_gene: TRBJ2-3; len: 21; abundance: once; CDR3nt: TGCGCCAGCAGCTTGTCCACGGGGTATTTTGGGATCTCGATAAACACAGATACGCAGTATTTT; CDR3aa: CASSLSTGYFGISINTDTQYF
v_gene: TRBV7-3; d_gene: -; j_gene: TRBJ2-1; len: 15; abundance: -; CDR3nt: TGTGCCAGCAGCTTAATCGCCAGGAAAAACAATGAGCAGTTCTTC; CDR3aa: CASSLIARKNNEQFF
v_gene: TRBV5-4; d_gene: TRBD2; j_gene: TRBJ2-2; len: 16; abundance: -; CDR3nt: TGTGCCAGCAGCTTGGGACTAGCTAGGAATACCGGGGAGCTGTTTTTT; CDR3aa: CASSLGLARNTGELFF
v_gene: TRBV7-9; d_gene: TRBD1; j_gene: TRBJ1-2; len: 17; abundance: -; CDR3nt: TGTGCCAGCAGCTTCGGGACAGGGGGCCTTGGAGGGTCTGGCTACACCTTC; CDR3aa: CASSFGTGGLGGSGYTF
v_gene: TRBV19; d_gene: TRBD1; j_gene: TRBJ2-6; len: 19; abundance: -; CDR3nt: TGTGCCAGTAGTACCTATAGGACAGGGGGCAAATCTGGGGCCAACGTCCTGACTTTC; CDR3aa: CASSTYRTGGKSGANVLTF
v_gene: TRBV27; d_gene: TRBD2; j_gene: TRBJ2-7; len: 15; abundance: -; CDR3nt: TGTGCCAGCAGGCTGAGACTAGCGGGAGTCCACGAGCAGTACTTC; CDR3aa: CASRLRLAGVHEQYF
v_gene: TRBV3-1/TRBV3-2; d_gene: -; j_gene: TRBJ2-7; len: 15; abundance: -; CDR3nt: TGTGCCAGCAGCCAGTTCTCCGGGAGAGGGTACGAGCAGTACTTC; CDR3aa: CASSQFSGRGYEQYF
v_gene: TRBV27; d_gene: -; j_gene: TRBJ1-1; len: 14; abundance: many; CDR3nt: TGTGCCAGCGCAAAACGGCAGGGAAGGACTGAAGCTTTCTTT; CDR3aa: CASAKRQGRTEAFF
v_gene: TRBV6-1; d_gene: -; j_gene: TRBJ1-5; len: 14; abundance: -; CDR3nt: TGTGCCAGCAGTGAATCGGGGGGGGTTCAGCCCCAGCATTTT; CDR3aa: CASSESGGVQPQHF
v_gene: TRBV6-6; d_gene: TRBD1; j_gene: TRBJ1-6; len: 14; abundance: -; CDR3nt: TGTGCCAGCATAAGGACAGGGAAGAATTCACCCCTCCACTTT; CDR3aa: CASIRTGKNSPLHF
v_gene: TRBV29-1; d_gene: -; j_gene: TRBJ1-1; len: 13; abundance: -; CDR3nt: TGCAGCGTTGAAATCTGGGTGGGCGCTGAAGCTTTCTTT; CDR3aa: CSVEIWVGAEAFF
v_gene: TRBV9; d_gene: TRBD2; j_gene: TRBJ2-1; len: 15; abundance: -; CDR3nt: TGTGCCAGCAGCGGCGGGACTAGCGGGGCCAGTACGCAGTTCTTC; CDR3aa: CASSGGTSGASTQFF
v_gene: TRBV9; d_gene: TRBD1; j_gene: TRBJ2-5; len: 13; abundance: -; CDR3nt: TGTGCCAGCAGCGTGGGACAGGGAGAGACCCAGTACTTC; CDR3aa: CASSVGQGETQYF
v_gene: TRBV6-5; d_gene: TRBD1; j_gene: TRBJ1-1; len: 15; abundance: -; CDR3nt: TGTGCCAGCAGACGGACCCGGACAGGGAACACTGAAGCTTTCTTT; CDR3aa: CASRRTRTGNTEAFF
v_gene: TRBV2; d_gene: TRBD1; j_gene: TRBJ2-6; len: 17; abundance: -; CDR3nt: TGTGCCAGCAGAGTCCGGACAGGGGGAGCCGGGGCCAACGTCCTGACTTTC; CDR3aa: CASRVRTGGAGANVLTF
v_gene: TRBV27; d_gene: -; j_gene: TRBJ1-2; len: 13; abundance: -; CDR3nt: TGTGCCAGCAGGGCCGGAGAGAGTAAGGGCTACACCTTC; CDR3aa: CASRAGESKGYTF
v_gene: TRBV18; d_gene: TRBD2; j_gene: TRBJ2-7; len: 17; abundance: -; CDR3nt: TGTGCCAGCTCACCAAGGGACGAAGCGGGAGGGCTGAGAGAGCAGTACTTC; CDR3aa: CASSPRDEAGGLREQYF
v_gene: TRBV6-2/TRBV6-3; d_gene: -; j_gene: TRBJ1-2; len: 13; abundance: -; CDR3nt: TGTGCCAGCAGTACCGACGGGAACTATGGCTACACCTTC; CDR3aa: CASSTDGNYGYTF
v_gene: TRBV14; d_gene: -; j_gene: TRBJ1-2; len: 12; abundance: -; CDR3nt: TGTGCCAGCAGCCAAGCCGGGTTCGGCTACACCTTC; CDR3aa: CASSQAGFGYTF
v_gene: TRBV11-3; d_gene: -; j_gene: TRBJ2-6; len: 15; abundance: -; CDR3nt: TGTGCCAGCAGCCCAGGGTTAGGTGGGGCCAACGTCCTGACTTTC; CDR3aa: CASSPGLGGANVLTF
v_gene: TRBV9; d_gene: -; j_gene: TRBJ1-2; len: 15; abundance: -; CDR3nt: TGTGCCAGCAGCGTAACAGGGCAACGTTTAGCGGGCTACACCTTC; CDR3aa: CASSVTGQRLAGYTF
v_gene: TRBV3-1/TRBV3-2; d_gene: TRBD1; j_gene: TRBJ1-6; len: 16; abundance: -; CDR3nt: TGTGCCAGCAGTCATACCGGGACAGAGAATAATTCACCCCTCCACTTT; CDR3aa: CASSHTGTENNSPLHF
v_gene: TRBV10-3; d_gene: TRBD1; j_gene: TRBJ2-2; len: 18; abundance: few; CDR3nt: TGTGCCATCAGCGCGACAGGGGGCGCATCTCAGTACACCGGGGAGCTGTTTTTT; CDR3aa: CAISATGGASQYTGELFF
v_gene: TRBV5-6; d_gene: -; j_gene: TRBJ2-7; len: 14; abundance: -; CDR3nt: TGTGCCAGCAGCTTCCCCGGGACTTCTTACGAGCAGTACTTC; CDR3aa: CASSFPGTSYEQYF
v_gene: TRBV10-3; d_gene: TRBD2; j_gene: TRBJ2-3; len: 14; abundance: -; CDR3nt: TGTGCCATCAGTGTCGGGGGGAGCACAGATACGCAGTATTTT; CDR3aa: CAISVGGSTDTQYF
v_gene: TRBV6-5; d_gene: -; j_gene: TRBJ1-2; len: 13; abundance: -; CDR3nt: TGTGCCAGCAGCCGACAAGCTAACTATGGCTACACCTTC; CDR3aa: CASSRQANYGYTF
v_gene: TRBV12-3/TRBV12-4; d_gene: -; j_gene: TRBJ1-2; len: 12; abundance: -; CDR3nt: TGTGCCAGCTGGGGGCCAAGGGGAAGCTACACCTTC; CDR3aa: CASWGPRGSYTF
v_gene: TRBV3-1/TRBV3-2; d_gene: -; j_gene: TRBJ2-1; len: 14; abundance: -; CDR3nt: TGTGCCAGCAGCCAAGTCATAGGGGGTCATGAGCAGTTCTTC; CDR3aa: CASSQVIGGHEQFF
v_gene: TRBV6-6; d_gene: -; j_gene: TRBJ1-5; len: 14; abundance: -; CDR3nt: TGTGCCAGCAGACAGAATGCCCGCAATCAGCCCCAGCATTTT; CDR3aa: CASRQNARNQPQHF
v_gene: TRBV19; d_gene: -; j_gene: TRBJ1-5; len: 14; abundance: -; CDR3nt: TGTGCCAGTCGAAGTTTGCAGAGCAATCAGCCCCAGCATTTT; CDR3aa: CASRSLQSNQPQHF
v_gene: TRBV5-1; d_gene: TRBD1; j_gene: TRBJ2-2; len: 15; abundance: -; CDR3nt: TGCGCCAGCAGCTTGGGACAGGGGAACACCGGGGAGCTGTTTTTT; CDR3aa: CASSLGQGNTGELFF
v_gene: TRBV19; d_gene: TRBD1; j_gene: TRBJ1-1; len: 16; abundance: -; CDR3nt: TGTGCCAGTAGTATTGGCCTGGGACAGATCAACACTGAAGCTTTCTTT; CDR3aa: CASSIGLGQINTEAFF
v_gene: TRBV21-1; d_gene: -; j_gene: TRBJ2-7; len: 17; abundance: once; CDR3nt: TGTGCCAGCAGCAAAGCAAGCGCCTGGGGGGGCCCCTACGAGCAGTACTTC; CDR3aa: CASSKASAWGGPYEQYF
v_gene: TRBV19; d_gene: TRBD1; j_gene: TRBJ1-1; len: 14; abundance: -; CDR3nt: TGTGCCACTAAGATCGGGACAGCGAACACTGAAGCTTTCTTT; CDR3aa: CATKIGTANTEAFF
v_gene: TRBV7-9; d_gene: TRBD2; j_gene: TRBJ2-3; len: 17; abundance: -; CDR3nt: TGTGCCAGCAGCTTATGGGGGACTAGCGGGAGTGGTAATACGCAGTATTTT; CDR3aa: CASSLWGTSGSGNTQYF
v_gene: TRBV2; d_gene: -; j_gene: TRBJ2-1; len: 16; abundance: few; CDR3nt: TGTGCCAGCAGTGGTTTGGACTCCCCCACCTACAATGAGCAGTTCTTC; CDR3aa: CASSGLDSPTYNEQFF
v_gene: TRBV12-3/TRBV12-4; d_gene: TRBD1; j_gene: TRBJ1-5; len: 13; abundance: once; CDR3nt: TGTGCCAGCAGTTCCGGGACAGGGTTACCCCAGCATTTT; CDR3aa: CASSSGTGLPQHF
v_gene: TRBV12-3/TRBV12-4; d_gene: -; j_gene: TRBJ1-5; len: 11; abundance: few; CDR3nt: TGTGCCAGCAGTTTGCGGGGGCCCCAGCATTTT; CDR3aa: CASSLRGPQHF
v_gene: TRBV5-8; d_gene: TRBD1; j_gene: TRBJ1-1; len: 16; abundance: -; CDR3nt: TGTGCCAGCAGCCACGGGACAGGGGGCTACGGCACTGAAGCTTTCTTT; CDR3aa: CASSHGTGGYGTEAFF
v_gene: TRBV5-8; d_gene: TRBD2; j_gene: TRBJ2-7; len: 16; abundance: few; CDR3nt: TGTGCCAGCAGCTTGGTAGGGAGCGGGGCCCCCTACGAGCAGTACTTC; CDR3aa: CASSLVGSGAPYEQYF
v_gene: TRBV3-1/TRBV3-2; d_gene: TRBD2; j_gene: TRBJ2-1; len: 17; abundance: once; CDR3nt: TGTGCCAGCAGCCGATTTTCTAGCGGGGGGCGTAACAATGAGCAGTTCTTC; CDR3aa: CASSRFSSGGRNNEQFF
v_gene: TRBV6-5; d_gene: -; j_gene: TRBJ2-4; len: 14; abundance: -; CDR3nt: TGTGCCAGCAATGCGCGGGACAGAGAAAACATTCAGTACTTC; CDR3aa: CASNARDRENIQYF
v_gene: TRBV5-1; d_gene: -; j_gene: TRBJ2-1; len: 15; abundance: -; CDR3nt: TGCGCCAGCAGCTTGGAGCGGAACTCCTACAATGAGCAGTTCTTC; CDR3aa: CASSLERNSYNEQFF
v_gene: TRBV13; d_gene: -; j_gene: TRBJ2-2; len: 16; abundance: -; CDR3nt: TGTGCCAGCAGCTTATCAGCGGTCGCGAACACCGGGGAGCTGTTTTTT; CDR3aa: CASSLSAVANTGELFF
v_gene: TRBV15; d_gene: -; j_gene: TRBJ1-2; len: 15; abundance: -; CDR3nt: TGTGCCACCAGCAGAGAGGAGGGCAGGATCGGAGGCTACACCTTC; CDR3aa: CATSREEGRIGGYTF
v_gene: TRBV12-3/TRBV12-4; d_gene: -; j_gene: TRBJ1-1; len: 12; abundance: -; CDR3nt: TGTGCCAGCAGTCCCCTTAGGGGTGAAGCTTTCTTT; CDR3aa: CASSPLRGEAFF
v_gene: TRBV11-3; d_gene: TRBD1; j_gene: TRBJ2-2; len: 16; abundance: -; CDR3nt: TGTGCCAGCAGCTTAGGGGGACAGTTCTGGACCGGGGAGCTGTTTTTT; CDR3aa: CASSLGGQFWTGELFF
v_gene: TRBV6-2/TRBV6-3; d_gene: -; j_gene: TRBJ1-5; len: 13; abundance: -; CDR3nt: TGTGCCAGCAGTTATCTTAGGGGACAGCCCCAGCATTTT; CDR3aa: CASSYLRGQPQHF
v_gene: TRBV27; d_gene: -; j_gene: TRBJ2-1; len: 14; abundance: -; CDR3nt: TGTGCCAGCATAATGAACCGGGCGGGCAATGAGCAGTTCTTC; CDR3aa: CASIMNRAGNEQFF
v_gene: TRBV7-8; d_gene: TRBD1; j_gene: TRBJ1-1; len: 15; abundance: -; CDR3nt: TGTGCCAGCAGCCTTCTAGGACAGGGACTCACTGAAGCTTTCTTT; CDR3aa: CASSLLGQGLTEAFF
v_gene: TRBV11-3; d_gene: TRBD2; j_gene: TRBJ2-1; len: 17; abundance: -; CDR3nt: TGTGCCAGCAGCCCCAATGGGATAGCGGGAGAATTCGGTGAGCAGTTCTTC; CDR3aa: CASSPNGIAGEFGEQFF
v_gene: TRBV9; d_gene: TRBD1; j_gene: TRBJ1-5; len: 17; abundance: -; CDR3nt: TGTGCCAGCAGCCCGGGACAGGGGATAAATAGCAATCAGCCCCAGCATTTT; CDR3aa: CASSPGQGINSNQPQHF
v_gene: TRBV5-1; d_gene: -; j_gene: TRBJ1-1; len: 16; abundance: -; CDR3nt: TGCGCCAGCAGCTTTGTTGTTGTAGGGGTCGGCACTGAAGCTTTCTTT; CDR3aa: CASSFVVVGVGTEAFF